The 24 T cell receptor beta chains below all came from one sample that was sequenced in a study of T cell changes during pregnancy in multiple sclerosis. Some clones are missing from TCRdb's copy, which holds only in-frame ones; the method was immunoSEQ multiplex PCR. The data hold under 50,000 clones, with over 90% observed a single time. The sample was CD8+ T cells from peripheral blood mononuclear cells, taken in the first trimester of pregnancy. These receptors came from a female donor with multiple sclerosis, enrolled in a pregnancy study.

This rearrangement joins TRBV21-1 to TRBJ1-2; the tabulated D call, TRBD1, remains unverified against the DNA. TRBV21-1 is annotated as a pseudogene. The CDR3 loop spans 14 amino acids. CDR3 in DNA: TGTGCCATCGCGTCAGGACAAACTAACTATGGCTACACCTTC. Translating gives CAIASGQTNYGYTF.

The V call is TRBV28, the J call TRBJ1-2; 9 bases agree with TRBD1. V dropped 0 bases and J dropped 7; count of bases not matched to a gene: 27. The length of the CDR3 is 22 residues. Germline V gives CDR1 MDHEN, CDR2 SYDVKM. The CDR3 region has the DNA TGTGCCAGCAGTTTATGGACGGGACTGGACAGGGGATACATCTTTACTCCGGGTGGCTACACCTTC. It translates to CASSLWTGLDRGYIFTPGGYTF.

This clone showed up just once. This CDR3 reads CASSWLEGWEAFF. The CDR3 DNA reads TGTGCCAGCAGTTGGTTAGAGGGCTGGGAAGCTTTCTTT. The gene calls are TRBV27 and TRBJ1-1; D remains unclear. Germline V gives CDR1 MNHEY, CDR2 SMNVEV (reference sequence). V was shortened by 4 bases and J by 8 bases, with 14 bases between the two germline ends. CDR3 length equals 13 residues.

The chain employs TRBV7-6 and TRBJ2-1; D is perhaps TRBD2 (6 bases). The CDR3 totals 16 residues. Germline-derived CDR1 and CDR2 are SGHVS and FNYEAQ. V was clipped by 2 bases and J by 5 bases, with 16 bases between them. For the CDR3, the DNA is TGTGCCAGCAGCTTACGGACCGGGACTGAACACAATGAGCAGTTCTTC. Encoded protein: CASSLRTGTEHNEQFF.

The V and J genes are TRBV30 and TRBJ2-1; TRBD2 aligns across 7 bases. After removal of 8 bases from V and 4 bases from J, the junction contained 8 bases not matched to a gene. CDR1 and CDR2 (germline): GTSNPN, SVGIG (reference sequence). The CDR3 covers 13 residues. CDR3 protein: CAGKRGLYNEQFF. As DNA, the CDR3 is TGTGCCGGTAAGCGGGGCCTATACAATGAGCAGTTCTTC.

This chain's CDR3 is CAISGDSDEQYF. In nucleotides, the CDR3 is TGTGCCATCAGTGGGGACAGCGACGAGCAGTACTTC. The V and J genes are TRBV10-3 and TRBJ2-7; TRBD1 aligns across 7 bases. The germline V gene has CDR1 ENHRY and CDR2 SYGVKD. The V gene end was trimmed by 4 bases and the J gene end by 5 bases; junction bases not matched to a gene: 2. This CDR3 is built from 12 residues.

The V and J genes are TRBV4-1 and TRBJ2-3, with a weak D call TRBD1 (6 bases). V was clipped by 4 bases and J by 2 bases, with 19 bases between them. Germline V lookup: CDR1 MGHRA, CDR2 YSYEKL. The CDR3 runs to 17 residues. The CDR3 loop is CASSLIRTALDTDTQYF. In DNA form, the CDR3 reads TGCGCCAGCAGCCTCATTCGGACAGCTTTGGACACAGATACGCAGTATTTT.

For this clone: The junction and the germline gene differ at one end; a read error may be behind it. The chain combines TRBV7-9 with TRBJ2-1; D unclear. Germline-derived CDR1 and CDR2 are SEHNR and FQNEAQ (reference sequence). CDR3 size: 11 residues. CDR3 bases: TGTGCCAGCAGAACATACACTGAGCAGTTCTTC. Translation gives CASRTYTEQFF. Variable domain in full (rest from reference TRBV7-9 and TRBJ2-1): DTGVSQNPRHKITKRGQNVTFRCDPISEHNRLYWYRQTLGQGPEFLTYFQNEAQLEKSRLLSDRFSAERPKGSFSTLEIQRTEQGDSAMYLCASRTYTEQFFGPGTRLTVL.

The chain uses TRBV27 and TRBJ2-3; unclear D gene. Per the germline V gene, CDR1 is MNHEY and CDR2 is SMNVEV (reference sequence). Deletions cut 6 bases from V and 1 base from J, with 5 bases between. This CDR3 is 12 amino acids long. The CDR3 DNA sequence: TGTGCCAGCAGCCCCGGCACAGATACGCAGTATTTT. Amino acid sequence: CASSPGTDTQYF.

The chain combines TRBV30 with TRBJ2-3, with D perhaps matching TRBD2 (5 bases). This CDR3 comprises 13 residues. V dropped 2 bases and J dropped 5 bases, with 11 bases sitting between them. Germline assignment: CDR1 GTSNPN and CDR2 SVGIG (reference sequence). CDR3 in amino acids: CAWSSLAIDTQYF. DNA for the CDR3: TGTGCCTGGAGTTCCTTAGCGATAGATACGCAGTATTTT.

This clone appeared once. The chain couples TRBV10-3 to TRBJ2-7; 9 bases are a match to TRBD2. V shed 3 bases, J shed 5 bases, and the junction held 11 bases outside the gene matches. Germline V gene sequence: CDR1 ENHRY, CDR2 SYGVKD. This CDR3 comprises 16 residues. The CDR3 DNA follows: TGTGCCATCAGTGAAATGTTGGGACTAGCAGGGGACGAGCAGTACTTC. As protein: CAISEMLGLAGDEQYF.

The J gene is TRBJ1-1, the V gene TRBV5-1; 8 bases match TRBD1. V shed 3 bases and J 1 base; nucleotides not matched to a gene: 11. This CDR3 has 17 residues. Germline V gives CDR1 SGHRS, CDR2 YFSETQ. The CDR3 sequence: CASSSIPGQAENTEAFF. The CDR3 bases are TGCGCCAGCAGCTCGATTCCGGGACAGGCTGAGAACACTGAAGCTTTCTTT.

The rearrangement uses TRBV27 and TRBJ2-2; D not resolved. With 4 bases removed from V and 5 bases from J, the gap between germline ends came to 11 bases. CDR1 and CDR2 from the germline V gene are MNHEY and SMNVEV (reference sequence). This CDR3 has 14 amino acids. The CDR3 protein is CASSYNRRTGELFF. The CDR3 DNA follows: TGTGCCAGCAGTTATAACCGCCGGACCGGGGAGCTGTTTTTT.

The chain is built from TRBV5-1 and TRBJ1-1; possible D gene TRBD1, 6 bases. The CDR3 is 14 amino acids. Trimming removed 2 bases at V and 1 base at J, with 9 bases between. Germline lookup yields CDR1 SGHRS and CDR2 YFSETQ. Here the CDR3 reads CASSLGGGNTEAFF. The CDR3 nucleotides are TGCGCCAGCAGCTTAGGGGGTGGGAACACTGAAGCTTTCTTT. Full variable domain (missing parts from reference TRBV5-1 and TRBJ1-1): KAGVTQTPRYLIKTRGQQVTLSCSPISGHRSVSWYQQTPGQGLQFLFEYFSETQRNKGNFPGRFSGRQFSNSRSEMNVSTLELGDSALYLCASSLGGGNTEAFFGQGTRLTVV.

The chain employs TRBV5-1 and TRBJ2-7; no firm D call. The V gene's germline CDR1 is SGHRS and CDR2 YFSETQ. Trimming pared 0 bases from V and 2 bases from J, leaving 15 bases between. CDR3 size: 16 residues. In nucleotides, the CDR3 is TGCGCCAGCAGCTTGGACTCCCGGTCTAAGCCCTACGAGCAGTACTTC. It yields the protein CASSLDSRSKPYEQYF.

V gene TRBV5-1 combines with J gene TRBJ1-2; D unclear. The CDR3 length is 11 residues. V was shortened by 3 bases and J by 4 bases, with 4 bases between the two germline ends. The V gene's germline CDR1 is SGHRS and CDR2 YFSETQ. The CDR3 loop is CASSSGYGYTF. In nucleotides, the CDR3 is TGCGCCAGCAGCTCCGGCTATGGCTACACCTTC. The full variable domain, rest sourced from reference TRBV5-1 and TRBJ1-2, is KAGVTQTPRYLIKTRGQQVTLSCSPISGHRSVSWYQQTPGQGLQFLFEYFSETQRNKGNFPGRFSGRQFSNSRSEMNVSTLELGDSALYLCASSSGYGYTFGSGTRLTVV.

This clone was counted a single time. The chain links TRBV6-4 to TRBJ1-1; unclear D gene. CDR1 is MRHNA, CDR2 SNTAGT, per germline. Trimming shortened V by 3 bases and J by 0 bases, and 5 bases separated the two germline ends. This CDR3 comprises 13 residues. This chain's CDR3 is CASSENMNTEAFF. The DNA for the CDR3 is TGTGCCAGCAGTGAAAACATGAACACTGAAGCTTTCTTT.

The chain employs TRBV5-5 and TRBJ2-2; 15 nucleotides line up with TRBD2. Germline CDR1 is SGHKS and CDR2 is YYEKEE (reference sequence). The CDR3 loop spans 20 amino acids. V was pared by 0 bases and J by 1 base, with 7 bases of the junction left unmatched. The CDR3 here is CASSLGRTSGRARNTGELFF. Written as DNA, the CDR3 is TGTGCCAGCAGCTTGGGCCGGACTAGCGGGAGGGCCAGGAACACCGGGGAGCTGTTTTTT.

The CDR3 region is CSVRTENTEAFF. The CDR3 DNA reads TGCAGCGTTCGAACAGAGAACACTGAAGCTTTCTTT. The V gene is TRBV29-1, the J gene TRBJ1-1; no definite D call. The CDR3 runs 12 residues. Deletions cut 5 bases from V and 1 base from J, with 8 bases between. From germline, CDR1 is SQVTM and CDR2 ANQGSEA. Combining the CDR3 with reference TRBV29-1 and TRBJ1-1 gives the whole variable domain SAVISQKPSRDICQRGTSLTIQCQVDSQVTMMFWYRQQPGQSLTLIATANQGSEATYESGFVIDKFPISRPNLTFSTLTVSNMSPEDSSIYLCSVRTENTEAFFGQGTRLTVV.

CDR3 nucleotide sequence: TGTGCCAGCAGCTTAGGACGGGGTGAAGCTTTCTTT. As protein: CASSLGRGEAFF. The J gene is TRBJ1-1, the V gene TRBV7-9; D unclear. CDR1 and CDR2 (germline): SEHNR, FQNEAQ (reference sequence). The CDR3 extends over 12 amino acids. V dropped 1 base and J dropped 7 bases, with 7 bases sitting between them.

In nucleotides, the CDR3 is TGTGCCAGCAACCAAGGACAGACTTATGGCTACACCTTC. Translation: CASNQGQTYGYTF. This chain joins TRBV2 and TRBJ1-2; tentatively, D is TRBD1 (6 bases). The CDR3 consists of 13 residues. Trimming cost V 7 bases and J 5 bases, with 14 bases left between them. The V gene's germline CDR1 is SNHLY and CDR2 FYNNEI.

The gene calls are TRBV27 and TRBJ2-7; D is undetermined. The V end was cut by 3 bases, the J end by 2 bases, with 8 bases between. Germline V lookup: CDR1 MNHEY, CDR2 SMNVEV (reference sequence). The CDR3 spans 13 residues. The CDR3: CASSFPGAYEQYF. The CDR3 coding sequence is TGTGCCAGCAGTTTCCCAGGTGCCTACGAGCAGTACTTC.

A remark on this clone: A junction end diverges from the germline sequence, so it may reflect a read error. The chain employs TRBV18 and TRBJ2-7, with 8 bases aligning to TRBD1. CDR3 length: 15 residues. CDR1 is KGHSH and CDR2 is LQKENI in the germline V gene. CDR3 region: CASPPPDRDLYEQYF. CDR3 nucleotides: TGTGCCAGCCCACCACCGGACAGGGACTTATACGAGCAGTACTTC.

The genes are TRBV2 and TRBJ2-7; no clear D gene. This CDR3 contains 14 residues. Germline V CDR1 and CDR2: SNHLY, FYNNEI. With 2 bases removed from V and 2 bases from J, the gap between germline ends came to 10 bases. In DNA, the CDR3 is TGTGCCAGCAGTGAAATGGGCAAAGCCTACGAGCAGTACTTC. As protein: CASSEMGKAYEQYF. Drawing the rest from reference TRBV2 and TRBJ2-7, the complete variable domain is EPEVTQTPSHQVTQMGQEVILRCVPISNHLYFYWYRQILGQKVEFLVSFYNNEISEKSEIFDDQFSVERPDGSNFTLKIRSTKLEDSAMYFCASSEMGKAYEQYFGPGTRLTVT.